The clone carrying this T cell receptor beta chain was observed a few times. Other nucleotide sequences in the sample specify the same CDR3. The data stem from a study of blood T cell repertoires in COVID-19. Study-wide background: Sites across the United States, Italy and Spain contributed samples from acute and convalescent COVID-19.

V shed 2 bases and J shed 5 bases, with 9 bases lying between them. The CDR3 has 14 residues. Germline V gene lookup returns CDR1 LGHDT and CDR2 YNNKEL (reference sequence). Authors' methods: Amplification of reference gene primers was used by the study to estimate nucleated cell counts. Sequencing was performed with immunoSEQ multiplex PCR; in TCRdb, only in-frame clones are kept and a portion is missing. V and J calls and clone size are those listed in that table; D and trimming were worked out from the DNA. The sample yields 150,000 to 200,000 clones, around 89% seen once. Sequenced material: peripheral blood. The receptor comes from a human donor in a cohort sampled during active COVID-19. J is TRBJ2-2 and V is TRBV3-1 (or the pseudogene TRBV3-2), with TRBD1 as a possible D gene (7 bases). CDR3 nucleotides: TGTGCCAGCAGCCAACCAGGGGGGACCGGGGAGCTGTTTTTT. This sequence encodes CASSQPGGTGELFF.